Listed here are 6 T cell receptor beta chains from one sample, sequenced in a study of neurological immune-mediated disorders. Time point noted: technical triplicate 1. MiXCR was run by TCRdb on the 5' RACE reads, yielding one entry per CDR3 protein. The repertoire holds tens of thousands of distinct CDR3 sequences, with over 8.5% as singletons. The sequencing sample was made of PBMCs. Receptor source: a man in his 60s with HTLV-1-associated myelopathy (HAM/TSP).

This clonotype has at least ten counts. This chain joins TRBV24-1 and TRBJ1-5, with 7 bases identical to TRBD1. CDR1 is KGHDR and CDR2 is SFDVKD in the germline V gene. V lost 5 bases and J lost 3; bases outside the gene matches: 9. There are 16 residues in the CDR3. DNA for the CDR3: TGTGCCACCAGTGCCCGTGGGCAGGGGGACAATCAGCCCCAGCATTTT. Translation: CATSARGQGDNQPQHF.

There are many counts of this clonotype. The V gene is TRBV18, the J gene TRBJ2-5, with D possibly matching TRBD1 (5 bases). Germline lookup yields CDR1 KGHSH and CDR2 LQKENI. V was cut by 0 bases and J by 5 bases, with 13 bases left in between. The length of the CDR3 is 15 residues. The CDR3 DNA sequence: TGTGCCAGCTCACCACCGTCAGGGTCCGGGGAGACCCAGTACTTC. As protein: CASSPPSGSGETQYF.

This clonotype was seen many times. The rearrangement links TRBV5-1 to TRBJ2-7; 7 bases line up with TRBD2. This CDR3 region has 14 residues. Germline values: CDR1 SGHRS, CDR2 YFSETQ. With 4 bases clipped from V and 6 bases from J, the junction kept 10 bases outside the gene matches. The CDR3, as DNA: TGCGCCAGCAGCCAAGGACTAGAGACGGGCGAGCAGTACTTC. Its translation is CASSQGLETGEQYF.

This clonotype showed up many times. This chain links TRBV10-3 with TRBJ2-7; a possible D gene is TRBD1 (5 bases). CDR3 length: 15 residues. V lost 0 bases and J lost 7, with 16 bases in between. Germline V gives CDR1 ENHRY, CDR2 SYGVKD. This CDR3 reads CAISESDGRALEQYF. As DNA, the CDR3 is TGTGCCATCAGTGAGTCTGATGGCAGGGCTTTGGAGCAGTACTTC.

This clonotype has a count of ten or more. The rearrangement uses TRBV9 and TRBJ2-3; D gene ambiguous. This CDR3 is 13 amino acids long. V was pared by 0 bases and J by 4 bases, with 6 bases between. Germline V gene lookup returns CDR1 SGDLS and CDR2 YYNGEE. The CDR3 sequence: CASSVVTSDTQYF. CDR3 DNA: TGTGCCAGCAGCGTAGTAACCTCAGATACGCAGTATTTT.

This clonotype was detected many times. V is TRBV4-2 and J is TRBJ1-6, with 7 positions matching TRBD1. Germline V gene sequence: CDR1 LGHNA, CDR2 YNFKEQ. The CDR3 is 15 residues long. V gave up 2 bases and J gave up 7 bases; unmatched junction bases: 5. The CDR3: CASSQQGVPNSPLHF. Written as DNA, the CDR3 is TGTGCCAGCAGCCAACAGGGGGTTCCAAATTCACCCCTCCACTTT.